The entry that follows covers one T cell receptor beta chain sequence. Its antigen is not known. The junction departs from the called germline gene at one end, perhaps through a read error. The data are from a study of cytomegalovirus exposure and HLA in healthy donors. Germline V CDR1 and CDR2: SEHNR, FQNEAQ (reference sequence). There are 16 residues in the CDR3. Amplification used 60 Vbeta primers and 13 Jbeta primers. Profiling relied on immunoSEQ multiplex PCR, and the TCRdb table lists in-frame clones only, not all of them. This table has approximately 120,000 clones, approximately 81% appearing once. Among the donors, all were healthy bone marrow donors. General study results and limits: Whilst most TCR sequences proved rare, a subset of public TCRs occurred across many donors. No immune exposure information besides CMV serostatus was available. Accounts indicate the classifier identified cytomegalovirus status with strong specificity and sensitivity.

The TCR comes from a man aged 18-30 years in good health and CMV-seropositive. The sequencing input was PBMCs. The chain is built from TRBV7-9 and TRBJ1-2; possible D gene TRBD1, 5 bases. CDR3 protein: CSSSLNQGTGFHGYTF. For the CDR3, the DNA is TGTTCCAGCAGCTTAAATCAGGGTACAGGATTTCATGGCTACACCTTC.